The sequence of this TCR beta chain was determined in a study of regulatory T cells in long-lasting Graves disease. Points from the study as a whole: Sample size, which was small, may have reduced accuracy.

After removal of 2 bases from V and 3 bases from J, the junction contained 8 bases not matched to a gene. The CDR3 length is 15 residues. Germline values: CDR1 DFQATT, CDR2 SNEGSKA (reference sequence). This clonotype was seen ten or more times. As yet, its antigen is unknown. Investigators prepared the TCR beta libraries by applying iRepertoire HTBI primers and Arm-PCR of CDR3 regions. One entry per CDR3 protein, called by TCRdb with MiXCR from the multiplex PCR reads. The sample yields around 500,000 distinct CDR3 sequences, less than 25% seen once. Stated time point: persistent/refractory GD, antithyroid drugs over 5 years with positive TRAb. From RNA extracted from PBMCs, the TCR library was made. Under American Thyroid Association guidelines, Graves' disease was diagnosed. Roughly 9 milliliters of peripheral blood went into EDTA tubes.

The sequence derives from a female donor with Graves disease. The chain is built from TRBV20-1 and TRBJ2-7; 9 bases map to TRBD2. The sequencing here drew on peripheral blood mononuclear cells (PBMCs), taken when the disease was refractory, from a patient treated with antithyroid drugs. The CDR3: CSARTEREALYEQYF. The CDR3 nucleotides are TGCAGTGCTAGAACCGAGCGGGAGGCCCTCTACGAGCAGTACTTC.